This T cell receptor (beta chain) derives from a study of cytomegalovirus exposure and HLA in healthy donors. J was trimmed by 7 bases and V by 8 bases; bases with no gene match: 16. CDR3 length: 16 amino acids. Germline V gene data show CDR1 as ENHRY and CDR2 as SYGVKD. PCR used 60 Vbeta primers and 13 Jbeta primers. The data were produced by immunoSEQ multiplex PCR, yet TCRdb's version contains in-frame clones alone and is incomplete. This table holds about 96,000 clones, roughly 74% found once. This TCR came from a woman in her 70s in good health and CMV-seropositive. The sequenced material came from PBMCs. This sequence joins TRBV10-3 and TRBJ2-1; 8 positions match TRBD2. The chain's CDR3 is CAIDTGGHLRVNEQFF. In DNA form, the CDR3 reads TGTGCCATCGATACGGGAGGGCATCTTAGAGTAAATGAGCAGTTCTTC.